This T cell receptor (beta chain) is from a study of naive and memory T cell subsets. Regarding this clonotype: The antigen is not known.

Study results and caveats: From naive to CM, EM and EMRA, diversity decreased and Gini increased. Between naive and memory subsets, TCR abundance power law exponents differed. RNA-based TCR counts may shift with T cell activation and differentiation.

The CDR3 extends over 17 amino acids. Germline loops: CDR1 KGHSH, CDR2 LQKENI. The junction had 3 bases not matched to a gene; V was cut back by 3 bases and J by 0 bases. The beta constant-region primer was an equimolar mix of two oligonucleotides covering TRBC1 and TRBC2. Four rounds of PCR amplified the ligated cDNA using nested alpha and beta constant-region primers plus SP2. The cDNA 3' end received a ligated single-stranded oligonucleotide carrying the SP2 primer and a 12-nucleotide UMI. One entry per CDR3 protein results from TCRdb running MiXCR on the UMI-ligation and nested PCR reads. The table records 95,000 to 150,000 distinct CDR3 sequences, roughly 32% of them present only once.

Sequenced: central memory CD4+ T cells from blood. The chain combines TRBV18 with TRBJ2-6, with 9 bases that match TRBD1. The TCR was taken from a human donor in good health. The DNA of the CDR3 is TGTGCCAGCTCACCCGTGACAGGGGGCTCTGGGGCCAACGTCCTGACTTTC. It is translated as CASSPVTGGSGANVLTF.